Here is one T cell receptor beta chain with its context. This record comes from a study of siplizumab effects on memory and regulatory T cells. Germline-derived CDR1 and CDR2 are MNHEY and SMNVEV (reference sequence). The CDR3 sequence is 14 residues long. V was clipped by 6 bases and J by 0 bases, with 12 bases between them. Assay: immunoSEQ multiplex PCR; the TCRdb copy retains only in-frame clones and omits some. The sample shows tens of thousands of clones, about nine tenths of them seen only once. The sample was Tregs sorted from blood. The chain links TRBV27 to TRBJ2-7; possibly TRBD2 for D (5 bases). This TCR came from a human donor in good health. CDR3 nucleotide sequence: TGTGCCAGCAGCGGGGTCATGGACTCCTACGAGCAGTACTTC. Residues: CASSGVMDSYEQYF.